This T cell receptor beta chain originates from a study of CD8 T cells in Susac syndrome. Random-hexamer reverse transcription was applied to roughly 0.5 to 1 ug RNA. TCRdb recomputed calls from the immunoSEQ multiplex PCR reads with MiXCR, one row per CDR3 protein. This sample has around 71,000 distinct CDR3 sequences, with roughly 95% found just once. With 0 bases removed from V and 2 bases from J, the gap between germline ends came to 13 bases. The CDR3 runs to 16 residues. Germline V CDR1 and CDR2: SGHRS, YFSETQ. Negative isolation yielded CD4+ and CD8+ T cells, and FACS enriched TEMRA cells. The chain has TRBV5-1 and TRBJ2-3; a possible D gene is TRBD2 (5 bases). Sequenced material: CD4+ T cells from PBMCs. This sequence originates from a human donor with multiple sclerosis. The chain's CDR3 is CASSLGRGMDTDTQYF. The CDR3 DNA follows: TGCGCCAGCAGCTTGGGGAGAGGGATGGACACAGATACGCAGTATTTT.